This is a list of T cell receptor beta chains from one sample in a study of neurological immune-mediated disorders. TCRdb recomputed calls from the 5' RACE reads with MiXCR, one row per CDR3 protein. The profile shows 70,000 to 90,000 distinct CDR3 sequences, about 5% of them singletons. Sequencing was carried out using PBMCs. These receptors came from a woman in her 30s with multiple sclerosis. CDR3s include the opening cysteine and the closing phenylalanine or tryptophan. Fields, in order: V gene, CDR3 length, clone size, J gene, D gene, CDR3 DNA, CDR3 protein. A D gene is named only where the DNA matches it firmly. Clone size appears in some rows only: once, few, many, or a class for an expanded clone.

TRBV20-1,16,many,TRBJ2-3,TRBD2,TGCAGTGCTAGGGGCCTGAGCGGGATCGGCACAGATACGCAGTATTTT,CSARGLSGIGTDTQYF
TRBV3-1,14,-,TRBJ2-3,TRBD2,TGTGCCAGCACCAGAGCGGGGGGAGAGGATACGCAGTATTTT,CASTRAGGEDTQYF
TRBV5-1,16,many,TRBJ1-1,-,TGCGCCAGCAGCTTGGACGCGGGAGTGATGAACACTGAAGCTTTCTTT,CASSLDAGVMNTEAFF
TRBV5-5,13,few,TRBJ2-1,-,TGTGCCAGCAGCTCCGACGTTTACAATGAGCAGTTCTTC,CASSSDVYNEQFF
TRBV7-3,16,-,TRBJ2-2,TRBD1,TGTGCCGGGTCCCGGTGGGACAGGGTTGAAACCGGGGAGCTGTTTTTT,CAGSRWDRVETGELFF
TRBV7-9,14,many,TRBJ2-6,-,TGTGCCAGCAGCTTAGTGGGTGGGGCCAACGTCCTGACTTTC,CASSLVGGANVLTF
TRBV29-1,14,many,TRBJ1-3,-,TGCAGCGTTGTAAGACGGAACTCTGGAAACACCATATATTTT,CSVVRRNSGNTIYF
TRBV20-1,13,many,TRBJ2-5,-,TGCAGTGCTCGGTTGTCGGGGAAAGAGACCCAGTACTTC,CSARLSGKETQYF
TRBV27,16,many,TRBJ2-1,TRBD1,TGTGCCAGCAGTCACTGGACAGGTAGCTCCTACAATGAGCAGTTCTTC,CASSHWTGSSYNEQFF
TRBV5-1,14,many,TRBJ2-2,TRBD1,TGCGCCAGCAGCACGGGACAGGGGATCGGGGAGCTGTTTTTT,CASSTGQGIGELFF
TRBV12-3/TRBV12-4,16,few,TRBJ2-5,TRBD1,TGTGCCAGCAGTCCCCCGGGACAGGGGGCGAGGGAGACCCAGTACTTC,CASSPPGQGARETQYF
TRBV7-2,15,-,TRBJ1-5,-,TGTGCCAGCAGCTTATCTTCAGGGGTAAATCAGCCCCAGCATTTT,CASSLSSGVNQPQHF
TRBV7-9,15,few,TRBJ1-2,TRBD1,TGTGCCAGCAGCCAAGGGGACAGGAGGAAATATGGCTACACCTTC,CASSQGDRRKYGYTF
TRBV9,16,many,TRBJ1-2,-,TGTGCCAGCAGCGTAGAACCGCAACAGGGAAGGGATGGCTACACCTTC,CASSVEPQQGRDGYTF
TRBV21-1,17,medium-sized,TRBJ2-6,-,TGTGCCAGCAGCAAAGTGACAGGGGGCTCTGGGGCCAACGTCCTGACTTTC,CASSKVTGGSGANVLTF
TRBV20-1,15,many,TRBJ2-5,TRBD2,TGCAGTGCTCGGACTAGCGGGGGGTTCCAAGAGACCCAGTACTTC,CSARTSGGFQETQYF
TRBV20-1,12,few,TRBJ2-4,-,TGCAGTGCTAAGGCGTTTGGAAACATTCAGTACTTC,CSAKAFGNIQYF
TRBV18,15,many,TRBJ1-4,-,TGTGCCAGCTCACCCCAGGAGGCTGCTGGTGAAAAACTGTTTTTT,CASSPQEAAGEKLFF
TRBV20-1,12,many,TRBJ1-1,-,TGCAGTGCTAAATTAACGGACACTGAAGCTTTCTTT,CSAKLTDTEAFF
TRBV5-1,14,many,TRBJ2-5,-,TGCGCCAGCAAGTTGGCGCGGTCCGGAGAGACCCAGTACTTC,CASKLARSGETQYF
TRBV7-9,14,many,TRBJ1-5,-,TGTGCCAGCACCTCGGGGGGTAGCAATCAGCCCCAGCATTTT,CASTSGGSNQPQHF
TRBV20-1,15,-,TRBJ2-7,-,TGCAGTGCTAGAGACCAGCGGGCCTTTTCCTACGAGCAGTACTTC,CSARDQRAFSYEQYF
TRBV9,19,many,TRBJ2-1,TRBD2,TGTGCCAGCAGCGACCCACCCCAGACTAGCGGGAATTTCGACAATGAGCAGTTCTTC,CASSDPPQTSGNFDNEQFF
TRBV20-1,17,many,TRBJ1-5,TRBD1,TGCAGTGCCCACGGACAGGGGGACTCCTATAGCAATCAGCCCCAGCATTTT,CSAHGQGDSYSNQPQHF
TRBV5-1,14,-,TRBJ1-6,TRBD1,TGCGCCAGCAGCCCCAGGGGGCAGAATTCAACCCTCAACTTT,CASSPRGQNSTLNF
TRBV5-1,16,-,TRBJ2-3,TRBD2,TGCGCCAGCAGCAGGACACTAGCGGGGAGCACAGATACGCAGTATTTT,CASSRTLAGSTDTQYF
TRBV20-1,14,few,TRBJ1-1,-,TGCAGTGCCCTCTCGGGACATGGGGTCACTGAAGCTTTCTTT,CSALSGHGVTEAFF
TRBV20-1,15,many,TRBJ2-7,TRBD1,TGCAGTGCTAGGGAATCCGGGACAGGGGGTTACGAGCAGTACTTC,CSARESGTGGYEQYF
TRBV5-6,13,many,TRBJ2-1,TRBD1,TGTGCCAGCAGCTCGGACAGGGAGAATGAGCAGTTCTTC,CASSSDRENEQFF